The 10 T cell receptor beta chains given below trace back to one sample, sequenced in a study of blood T cell repertoires in COVID-19. The data were produced by immunoSEQ multiplex PCR, yet TCRdb's version contains in-frame clones alone and is incomplete. This table holds fewer than 350,000 clones, 70% to 90% found once. Input material: PBMCs or T cells enriched from blood (not recorded which). The receptors derive from a woman aged 40-49 years who had recovered from COVID-19.

The chain recombines TRBV19 with TRBJ2-5; TRBD1 is a possible D gene (6 bases). Germline V lookup: CDR1 LNHDA, CDR2 SQIVND (reference sequence). The CDR3 length is 13 residues. Trimming removed 4 bases from V and 3 bases from J, with 9 bases in between. The CDR3 loop is CASSKNREETQYF. The CDR3 nucleotides read TGTGCCAGTAGTAAGAACAGGGAAGAGACCCAGTACTTC. The full variable domain, in which reference TRBV19 and TRBJ2-5 provide the parts outside the CDR3, is DGGITQSPKYLFRKEGQNVTLSCEQNLNHDAMYWYRQDPGQGLRLIYYSQIVNDFQKGDIAEGYSVSREKKESFPLTVTSAQKNPTAFYLCASSKNREETQYFGPGTRLLVL.

The rearrangement links TRBV4-3 to TRBJ2-3; 13 nucleotides agree with TRBD2. The germline CDR1 and CDR2 sequences are LGHNA and YSLEER. With 0 bases clipped from V and 6 bases from J, the junction kept 6 bases outside the gene matches. The CDR3 loop spans 17 amino acids. In nucleotides, the CDR3 is TGCGCCAGCAGCCAAGAAACTAGCGGGAGGGCCGTGGATACGCAGTATTTT. Encoded protein: CASSQETSGRAVDTQYF.

The chain recombines TRBV18 with TRBJ2-7; D possibly corresponds to TRBD2 (6 bases). Germline V gene data show CDR1 as KGHSH and CDR2 as LQKENI. V shed 0 bases and J shed 3 bases, with 18 bases lying between them. This CDR3 contains 17 residues. CDR3 DNA: TGTGCCAGCTCACCACCGCGGGAACAGAGAAGTGGCTACGAGCAGTACTTC. Its protein is CASSPPREQRSGYEQYF.

There are a few counts of this clone. This sequence joins TRBV3-1 (or the pseudogene TRBV3-2) and TRBJ2-5; weak D call: TRBD1 (6 bases). The V gene's germline CDR1 is LGHDT and CDR2 YNNKEL (reference sequence). The germline V and J ends were trimmed by 0 bases and 5 bases, with 19 bases remaining between them. The CDR3 loop spans 17 amino acids. CDR3 coding DNA: TGTGCCAGCAGCCAAGATTTGGGGGCTACCCAAAGGGAGACCCAGTACTTC. Encoded protein: CASSQDLGATQRETQYF.

J is TRBJ2-7 and V is TRBV18; 10 bases line up with TRBD2. The J segment lost 0 bases and the V segment lost 3 bases, leaving 5 bases of the junction unmatched. This CDR3 is built from 16 residues. The germline CDR1 and CDR2 sequences are KGHSH and LQKENI. The CDR3 DNA reads TGTGCCAGCTCACCCTTACTAGCGGGGAGCTCCTACGAGCAGTACTTC. This sequence encodes CASSPLLAGSSYEQYF.

The chain couples TRBV2 to TRBJ2-2; D uncertain. Trimming pared 1 base from V and 2 bases from J, leaving 8 bases between. CDR1 and CDR2 from the germline V gene are SNHLY and FYNNEI. The CDR3 is 15 amino acids. CDR3: CASSEVGGNTGELFF. The CDR3 bases are TGTGCCAGCAGTGAAGTAGGCGGAAACACCGGGGAGCTGTTTTTT.

This chain connects TRBV3-1 (or the pseudogene TRBV3-2) to TRBJ2-7, with D possibly matching TRBD2 (5 bases). The CDR3 is 14 residues long. Per the germline V gene, CDR1 is LGHDT and CDR2 is YNNKEL (reference sequence). The V end was cut by 2 bases, the J end by 3 bases, with 11 bases between. DNA of the CDR3: TGTGCCAGCAGCCAATGGACCGGGGTCTACGAGCAGTACTTC. Amino acids: CASSQWTGVYEQYF.

The chain joins TRBV10-3 to TRBJ1-3, with a weak D call TRBD1 (5 bases). This CDR3 spans 16 amino acids. Germline V CDR1 and CDR2: ENHRY, SYGVKD. Trimming took off 6 bases at V and 2 bases at J, with 17 bases between the two ends. As DNA, the CDR3 is TGTGCCATCAGGGGAGGGCTCGGGGCGGCTGGAAACACCATATATTTT. Protein product: CAIRGGLGAAGNTIYF.

The table lists this clone with a count of one. The gene calls are TRBV18 and TRBJ2-6; D might be TRBD2 (5 bases). Germline CDR1 KGHSH, CDR2 LQKENI. The CDR3 runs 16 residues. V lost 3 bases and J 0 bases, leaving 9 bases between the germline ends. The CDR3 DNA is TGTGCCAGCTCACCCGCGGGCCACTCTGGGGCCAACGTCCTGACTTTC. Translating gives CASSPAGHSGANVLTF.

The V gene is TRBV28, the J gene TRBJ2-1; weak D call: TRBD1 (5 bases). CDR1 is MDHEN and CDR2 is SYDVKM in the germline V gene. CDR3 length equals 12 residues. With 5 bases removed from V and 9 bases from J, the gap between germline ends came to 11 bases. CDR3 nucleotides: TGTGCCAGCAGTCCCCGACAGCTTGAGCAGTTCTTC. Its protein is CASSPRQLEQFF.